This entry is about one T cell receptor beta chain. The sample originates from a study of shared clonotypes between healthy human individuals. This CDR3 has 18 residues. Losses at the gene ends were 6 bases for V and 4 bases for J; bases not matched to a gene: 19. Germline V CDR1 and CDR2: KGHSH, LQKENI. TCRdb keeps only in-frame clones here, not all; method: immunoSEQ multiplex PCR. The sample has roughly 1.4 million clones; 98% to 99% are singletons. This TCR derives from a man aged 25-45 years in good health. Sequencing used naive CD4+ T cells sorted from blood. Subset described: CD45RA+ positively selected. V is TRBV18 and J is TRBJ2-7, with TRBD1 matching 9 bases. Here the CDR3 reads CASSLKHPTGTGTYEQYF. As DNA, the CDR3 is TGTGCCAGCTCCCTTAAACACCCTACCGGGACAGGGACATACGAGCAGTACTTC.